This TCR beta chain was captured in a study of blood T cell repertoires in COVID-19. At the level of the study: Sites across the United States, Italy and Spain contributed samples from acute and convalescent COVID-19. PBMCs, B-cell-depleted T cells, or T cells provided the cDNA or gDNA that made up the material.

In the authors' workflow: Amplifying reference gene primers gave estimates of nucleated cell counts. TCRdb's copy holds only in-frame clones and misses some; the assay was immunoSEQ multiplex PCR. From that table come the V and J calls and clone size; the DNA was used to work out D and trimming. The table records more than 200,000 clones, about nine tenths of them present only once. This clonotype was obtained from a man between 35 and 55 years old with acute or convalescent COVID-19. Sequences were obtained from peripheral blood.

The CDR3 reads CASISPGQPQPQHF. The CDR3 DNA is TGTGCCAGCATTTCTCCGGGACAGCCTCAGCCCCAGCATTTT. V usage is TRBV28 and J usage is TRBJ1-5, with 7 bases that match TRBD1. The germline CDR1 and CDR2 sequences are MDHEN and SYDVKM. The CDR3 sequence is 14 residues long. Trimming took 7 bases from V and 6 from J; bases not matched to a gene: 9.